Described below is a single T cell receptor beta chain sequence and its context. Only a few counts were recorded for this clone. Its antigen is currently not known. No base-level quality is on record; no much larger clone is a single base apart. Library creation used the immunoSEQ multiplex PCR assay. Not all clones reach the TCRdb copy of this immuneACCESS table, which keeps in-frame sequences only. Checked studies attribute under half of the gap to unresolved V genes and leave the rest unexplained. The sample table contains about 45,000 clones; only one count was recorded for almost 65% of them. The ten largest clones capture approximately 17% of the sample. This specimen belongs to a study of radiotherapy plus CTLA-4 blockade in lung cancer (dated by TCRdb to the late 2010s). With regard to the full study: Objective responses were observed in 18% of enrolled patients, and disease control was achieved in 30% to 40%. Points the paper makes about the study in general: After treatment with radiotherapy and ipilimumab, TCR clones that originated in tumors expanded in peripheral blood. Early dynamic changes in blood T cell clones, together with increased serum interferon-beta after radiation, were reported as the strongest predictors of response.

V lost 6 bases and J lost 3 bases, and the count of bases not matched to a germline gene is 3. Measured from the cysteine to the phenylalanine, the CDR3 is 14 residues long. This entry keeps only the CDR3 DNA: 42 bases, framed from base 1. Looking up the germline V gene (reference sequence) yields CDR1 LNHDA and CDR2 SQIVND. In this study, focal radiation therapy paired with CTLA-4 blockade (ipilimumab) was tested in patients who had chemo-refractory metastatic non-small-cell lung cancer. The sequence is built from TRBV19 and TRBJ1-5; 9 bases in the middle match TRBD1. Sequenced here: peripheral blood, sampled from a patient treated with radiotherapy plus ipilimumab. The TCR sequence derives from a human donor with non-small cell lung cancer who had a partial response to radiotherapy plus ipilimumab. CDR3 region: CASSDRGANQPQHF. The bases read TGTGCCAGTAGCGACAGGGGGGCCAATCAGCCCCAGCATTTT.